This TCR beta chain was retrieved from a study of shared clonotypes between healthy human individuals. Study in general: CD8 memory received one plate per donor, CD8 naive two, CD4 memory three and CD4 naive three.

This clone was detected only once. Its antigen is still unknown. Study-level results: Clonotypes not shared had lower generation probabilities than those common to all four donors.

Generated by immunoSEQ multiplex PCR, the TCRdb table keeps only in-frame clones and is missing some. The sample gives about 580,000 clones, 95% to 98% of which show up once; approximately 0.3% is in the top ten. Trimming took 3 bases from V and 3 from J; bases not matched to a gene: 5. This CDR3 is 15 amino acids long. The germline gives CDR1 KGHSH, CDR2 LQKENI. The naive CD8 fraction comprised CD45RO-negative cells positively selected for CCR7 and excluded terminally differentiated effector memory CD45RA+ cells. Sequencing was performed on naive CD8+ T cells sorted from blood. V gene TRBV18 combines with J gene TRBJ2-1, with 7 bases fitting TRBD2. The sequence came from a young man in good health. DNA of the CDR3: TGTGCCAGCTCACCCGTTGGGGGGGACTACAATGAGCAGTTCTTC. This translates into CASSPVGGDYNEQFF.